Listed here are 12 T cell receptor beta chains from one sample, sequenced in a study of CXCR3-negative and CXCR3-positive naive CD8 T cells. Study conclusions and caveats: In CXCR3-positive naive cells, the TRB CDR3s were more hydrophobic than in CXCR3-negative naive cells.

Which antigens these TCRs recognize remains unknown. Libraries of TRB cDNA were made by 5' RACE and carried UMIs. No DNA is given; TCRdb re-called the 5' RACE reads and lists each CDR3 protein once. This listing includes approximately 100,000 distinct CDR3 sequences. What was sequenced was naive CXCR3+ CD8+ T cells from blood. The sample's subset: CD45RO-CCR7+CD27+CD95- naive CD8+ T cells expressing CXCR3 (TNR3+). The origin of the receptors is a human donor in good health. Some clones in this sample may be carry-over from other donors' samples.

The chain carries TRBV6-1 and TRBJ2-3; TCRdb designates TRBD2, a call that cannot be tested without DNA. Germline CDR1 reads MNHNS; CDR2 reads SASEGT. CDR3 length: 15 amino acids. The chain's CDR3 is CASSEAEEGADTQYF.

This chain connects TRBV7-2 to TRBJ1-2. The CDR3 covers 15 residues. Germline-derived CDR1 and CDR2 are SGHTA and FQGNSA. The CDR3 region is CASSFFHTDSYGYTF.

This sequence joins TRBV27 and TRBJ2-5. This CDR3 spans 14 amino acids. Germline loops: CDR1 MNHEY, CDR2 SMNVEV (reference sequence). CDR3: CASSFSSQWETQYF.

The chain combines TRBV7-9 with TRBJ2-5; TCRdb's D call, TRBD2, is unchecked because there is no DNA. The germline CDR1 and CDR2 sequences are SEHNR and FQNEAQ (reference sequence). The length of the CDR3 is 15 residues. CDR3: CASSLEAGGQETQYF.

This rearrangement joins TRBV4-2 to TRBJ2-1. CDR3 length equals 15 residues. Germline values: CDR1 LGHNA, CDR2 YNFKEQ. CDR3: CASSQDRRSWNEQFF.

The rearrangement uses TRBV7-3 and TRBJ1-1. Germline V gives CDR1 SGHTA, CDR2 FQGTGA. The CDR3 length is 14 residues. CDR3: CASSLTGASTEAFF.

The CDR3: CASSYVQGYSEQYF. The chain has TRBV6-2 or TRBV6-3 and TRBJ2-7; absent DNA, TCRdb's TRBD1 call cannot be checked. Germline CDR1 and CDR2: MNHEY and SVGEGT. The CDR3 has 14 amino acids.

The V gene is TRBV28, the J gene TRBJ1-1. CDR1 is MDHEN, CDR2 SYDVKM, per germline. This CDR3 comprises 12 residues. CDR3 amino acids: CASSPALTEAFF.

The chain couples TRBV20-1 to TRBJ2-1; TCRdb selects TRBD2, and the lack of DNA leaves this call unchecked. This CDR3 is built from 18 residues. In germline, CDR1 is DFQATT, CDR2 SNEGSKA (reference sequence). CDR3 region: CSARVRDSPRTIYNEQFF.

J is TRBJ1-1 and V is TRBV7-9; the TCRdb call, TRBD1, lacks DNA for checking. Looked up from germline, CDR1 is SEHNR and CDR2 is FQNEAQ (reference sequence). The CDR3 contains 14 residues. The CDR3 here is CASSLGGQGSTAFF.

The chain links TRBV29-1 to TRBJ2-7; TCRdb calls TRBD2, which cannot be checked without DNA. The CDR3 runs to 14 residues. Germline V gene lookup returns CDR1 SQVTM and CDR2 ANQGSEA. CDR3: CSVEVRDGSYEQYF.

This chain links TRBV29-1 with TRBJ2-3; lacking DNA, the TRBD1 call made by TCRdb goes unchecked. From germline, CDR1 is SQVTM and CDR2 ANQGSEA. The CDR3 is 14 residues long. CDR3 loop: CSVEGQGWTDTQYF.